This TCR beta chain appears in the sequencing data of a study of CD8 T cells in Susac syndrome. The CDR3 extends over 12 amino acids. Deletions cut 6 bases from V and 4 bases from J, with 11 bases between. Germline CDR1 reads DFQATT; CDR2 reads SNEGSKA (reference sequence). Peripheral blood CD8+ and CD4+ T cells were profiled by TCR beta sequencing. Purification of the CD8+ and CD4+ T cells relied on negative isolation, and TEMRA cells underwent FACS enrichment. Reverse transcription of about 0.5 to 1 ug RNA used random hexamers. The method of amplification for TCR beta CDR3 was immunoSEQ multiplex PCR, covering 54 Vbeta and 13 Jbeta. TCRdb itself ran the immunoSEQ multiplex PCR reads through MiXCR, one entry per CDR3 protein. The sample holds about 210,000 distinct CDR3 sequences, about 94% seen once.

The sequencing input was CD4+ T cells from PBMCs. The clonotype comes from a human donor in good health. The chain is built from TRBV20-1 and TRBJ2-3; tentative D call: TRBD2 (5 bases). DNA for the CDR3: TGCAGTGCCCAAGGAGGCTCAGATACGCAGTATTTT. It translates to CSAQGGSDTQYF.